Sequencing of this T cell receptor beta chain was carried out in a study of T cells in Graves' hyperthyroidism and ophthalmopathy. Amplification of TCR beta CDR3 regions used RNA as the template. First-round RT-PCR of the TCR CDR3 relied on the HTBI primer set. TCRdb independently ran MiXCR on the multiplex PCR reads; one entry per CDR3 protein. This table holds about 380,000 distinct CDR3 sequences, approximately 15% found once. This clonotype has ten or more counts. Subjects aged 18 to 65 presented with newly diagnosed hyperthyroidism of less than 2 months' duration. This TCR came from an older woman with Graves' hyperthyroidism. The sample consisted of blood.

The CDR3 sequence is CASRDSGRVYEQYF. CDR3 in DNA: TGTGCCAGCAGAGATAGCGGGAGGGTCTACGAGCAGTACTTC. The chain carries TRBV27 and TRBJ2-7; the match to TRBD2 covers 11 bases. The trim removed 6 bases at V and 3 bases at J, leaving 4 bases unmatched. CDR3 length equals 14 residues. Germline V lookup: CDR1 MNHEY, CDR2 SMNVEV (reference sequence).